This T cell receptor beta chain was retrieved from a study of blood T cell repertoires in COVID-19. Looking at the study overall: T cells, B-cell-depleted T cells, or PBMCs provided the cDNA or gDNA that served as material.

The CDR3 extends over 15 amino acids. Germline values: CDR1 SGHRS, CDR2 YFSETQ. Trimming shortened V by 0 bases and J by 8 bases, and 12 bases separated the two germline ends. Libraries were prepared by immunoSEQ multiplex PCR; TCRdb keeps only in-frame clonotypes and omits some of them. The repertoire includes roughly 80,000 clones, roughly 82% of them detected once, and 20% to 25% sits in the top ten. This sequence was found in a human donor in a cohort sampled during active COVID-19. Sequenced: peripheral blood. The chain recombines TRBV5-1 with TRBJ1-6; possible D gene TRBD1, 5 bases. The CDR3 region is CASSLDGAGDSPLHF. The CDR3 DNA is TGCGCCAGCAGCTTGGATGGGGCAGGAGATTCACCCCTCCACTTT.